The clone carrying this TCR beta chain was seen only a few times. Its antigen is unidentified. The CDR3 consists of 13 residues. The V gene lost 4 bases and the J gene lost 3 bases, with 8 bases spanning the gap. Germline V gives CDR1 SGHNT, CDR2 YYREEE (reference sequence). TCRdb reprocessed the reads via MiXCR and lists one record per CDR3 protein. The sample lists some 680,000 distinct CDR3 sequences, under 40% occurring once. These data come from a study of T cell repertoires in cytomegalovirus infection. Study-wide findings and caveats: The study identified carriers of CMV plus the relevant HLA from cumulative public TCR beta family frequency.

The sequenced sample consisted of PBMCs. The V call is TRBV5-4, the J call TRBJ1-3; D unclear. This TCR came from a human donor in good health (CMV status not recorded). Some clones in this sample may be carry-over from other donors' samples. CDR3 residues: CASSPEVGNTIYF. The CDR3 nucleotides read TGTGCCAGCAGCCCTGAGGTTGGAAACACCATATATTTT.